Shown below are 5 T cell receptor beta chains from a single sample sequenced in a study of T-cell memory formation after mild COVID-19. TCRdb reprocessed the 5' RACE reads via MiXCR and lists one record per CDR3 protein. The data contain roughly 280,000 distinct CDR3 sequences, about a sixth of them seen just once; the ten biggest clones take up 22%. The source material was PBMCs or a T cell subset sorted from them (not recorded which). These receptors originate from a man aged 18 to 30 who had mild COVID-19 (a few samples of this study predate the infection). Cell type and time point are not known.

The V call is TRBV27, the J call TRBJ2-7; the D is unclear. CDR1 is MNHEY, CDR2 SMNVEV, per germline (reference sequence). The CDR3 extends over 15 amino acids. Trimming removed 7 bases at V and 0 bases at J, with 16 bases between. The CDR3 loop reads CASTPRGRSSYEQYF. CDR3 sequence (DNA): TGTGCCAGCACTCCCCGTGGGCGCTCCTCCTACGAGCAGTACTTC.

This clonotype was seen a few times. The rearrangement links TRBV27 to TRBJ1-2; maybe TRBD1 (6 bases). Germline V CDR1 and CDR2: MNHEY, SMNVEV (reference sequence). The V end lost 6 bases, the J end lost 4 bases, and 15 bases lay between the germline ends. The CDR3 has 14 residues. CDR3 in amino acids: CASSMIQGRYGYTF. CDR3 DNA sequence: TGTGCCAGCAGCATGATCCAGGGGCGCTATGGCTACACCTTC.

This clonotype has more than one count but fewer than ten. The chain uses TRBV7-9 and TRBJ2-1; 7 nucleotides agree with TRBD1. Germline trimming cut 4 bases from V and 9 bases from J; bases unmatched to any gene: 12. CDR1 is SEHNR and CDR2 is FQNEAQ in the germline V gene (reference sequence). The length of the CDR3 is 15 residues. The CDR3, as DNA: TGTGCCAGCAGCTCCTTAGCCGGGACAGTATCTGAGCAGTTCTTC. It is translated as CASSSLAGTVSEQFF.

The chain joins TRBV5-5 to TRBJ2-1; D remains ambiguous. Trimming shortened V by 1 base and J by 8 bases, and 7 bases separated the two germline ends. CDR1 and CDR2 (germline): SGHKS, YYEKEE (reference sequence). The CDR3 loop spans 12 amino acids. The CDR3 loop is CASSLFRDEQFF. For the CDR3, the DNA is TGTGCCAGCAGCTTGTTTCGAGATGAGCAGTTCTTC.

This clonotype was recorded a few times. The chain has TRBV12-3 or TRBV12-4 and TRBJ2-1; 11 bases are a match to TRBD2. The CDR3 extends over 15 amino acids. The junction had 4 bases not matched to a gene; V was cut back by 3 bases and J by 6 bases. The CDR3 loop reads CASSLSSGGPNEQFF. The CDR3 DNA reads TGTGCCAGCAGTTTGTCTAGCGGGGGGCCCAATGAGCAGTTCTTC.